This TCR beta chain was identified in a study of CD8+CD57+ T cells in acquired aplastic anemia. Study outcomes and limitations: Patients and controls shared nearly 30 CD8+ CDR3 sequences, highly expressed in patients.

Profiling of TCR beta VDJ combinations and CDR3 sequences used genomic DNA as template. TCRdb called the reads again in MiXCR, with one record for every CDR3 protein. This sample carries roughly 200,000 distinct CDR3 sequences, about 62% of them seen once, and the ten largest clones take roughly 64%. Comments on this clonotype: Its specificity is unknown.

Germline V gene sequence: CDR1 DFQATT, CDR2 SNEGSKA (reference sequence). Deletions cut 3 bases from V and 2 bases from J, with 19 bases between. The CDR3 has 17 residues. Patients included in sequencing had previously demonstrated CD8+CD57+ cell expansion by flow cytometry. No patient had been given any therapy when blood was sampled. Sequenced: sorted CD4+, CD8+, or CD8+CD57+ T cells (not recorded which) from PBMCs. The J gene is TRBJ2-2, the V gene TRBV20-1; maybe TRBD2 (5 bases). This TCR derives from a human donor with aplastic anemia. The CDR3 protein is CSARPLGRGGNTGELFF. In nucleotides, the CDR3 is TGCAGTGCTAGGCCCCTGGGTCGAGGAGGTAACACCGGGGAGCTGTTTTTT.